This T cell receptor beta chain was sequenced in a study of neurological immune-mediated disorders. The study, taken as a whole, reports: No expanded-clone CDR3 amino acid sequence recurred across subjects, suggesting private TCR-beta repertoires.

Trimming shortened V by 6 bases and J by 13 bases, and 22 bases separated the two germline ends. CDR1 and CDR2 (germline): SGHTA, FQGNSA. This CDR3 spans 14 amino acids. TCRdb analysed the 5' RACE reads with MiXCR anew, one entry per CDR3 protein. The table has about 53,000 distinct CDR3 sequences, approximately 16% seen once. This clonotype appeared many times. Its antigen is still unknown. This chain links TRBV7-2 with TRBJ2-1; either TRBD1 or TRBD2 may fit D (8 bases each). Sequencing used PBMCs. The TCR comes from a man aged 60 to 69 in good health. The CDR3 nucleotides read TGTGCCAGCAGTTCCGGCGGTAGCGGGACAGGTCAGTTCTTC. Protein sequence: CASSSGGSGTGQFF.